These 2 T cell receptor beta chains came from one sample sequenced in a study of graft-versus-host responses after intestinal transplantation. Sequencing was performed with immunoSEQ multiplex PCR; in TCRdb, only in-frame clones are kept and a portion is missing. Among under 9,500 clones listed, about 30% were seen once. The sample consisted of alloreactive CD4+ T cells from a mixed lymphocyte reaction culture, taken before transplantation. Subset indicated: CFSE-low proliferating T cells sorted from roughly six-day pre-transplant mixed lymphocyte reaction (GvH or HvG direction). The receptors stem from a human patient who was an organ donor for intestinal transplantation.

The chain is built from TRBV9 and TRBJ2-1, with TRBD2 matching 13 bases. Trimming cost V 3 bases and J 0 bases; bases outside gene matches: 6. Germline CDR1 SGDLS, CDR2 YYNGEE. The CDR3 length is 18 residues. The CDR3 reads CASSAGLAGLSSYNEQFF. CDR3 DNA: TGTGCCAGCAGCGCGGGACTAGCGGGGTTAAGCTCCTACAATGAGCAGTTCTTC.

This rearrangement joins TRBV25-1 to TRBJ1-1; D gene unclear. Germline loops: CDR1 MGHDK, CDR2 SYGVNS. The CDR3 consists of 14 residues. Deletions cut 5 bases from V and 3 bases from J, with 13 bases between. CDR3: CASSRGVVDTEAFF. CDR3 DNA sequence: TGTGCCAGCAGTCGCGGGGTCGTGGACACTGAAGCTTTCTTT.